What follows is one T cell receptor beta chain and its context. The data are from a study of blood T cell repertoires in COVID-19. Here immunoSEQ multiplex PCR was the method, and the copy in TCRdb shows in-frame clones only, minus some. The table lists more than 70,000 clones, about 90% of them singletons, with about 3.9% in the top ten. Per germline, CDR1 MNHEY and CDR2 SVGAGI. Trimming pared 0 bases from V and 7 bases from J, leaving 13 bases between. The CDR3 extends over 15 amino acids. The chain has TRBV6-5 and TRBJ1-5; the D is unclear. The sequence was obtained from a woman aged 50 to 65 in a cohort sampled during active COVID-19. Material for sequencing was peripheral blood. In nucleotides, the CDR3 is TGTGCCAGCAGTTACTCCGCGGGGTCGGGGCAGCCCCAGCATTTT. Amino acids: CASSYSAGSGQPQHF.